This T cell receptor (beta chain) emerged from a study of shared clonotypes between healthy human individuals. Comments on this clone: Its specificity is not known.

Every one of the donors was a Caucasian adult that lived in Nashville, Tennessee. Every subset's genomic DNA went evenly onto several immunoSEQ plates. TCRdb's copy holds only in-frame clones and misses some; the assay was immunoSEQ multiplex PCR. The table lists 2.3 million or so clones, 80% to 95% of them singletons. Study results and limitations: A few donors had around 5% of their naive CD4 clonotypes in common. Memory subsets generally showed smaller estimated richness than naive subsets did.

Germline values: CDR1 MDHEN, CDR2 SYDVKM. The trim removed 3 bases at V and 3 bases at J, leaving 10 bases unmatched. The CDR3 loop spans 17 amino acids. This receptor was identified in a man younger than 30 in good health. Some clones in this sample may be carry-over from other donors' samples. V and J are TRBV28 and TRBJ2-1; 8 nucleotides line up with TRBD2. The sequenced sample consisted of naive CD4+ T cells from PBMCs. Specified subset: CD45RA+ positively selected. CDR3 residues: CASSFITREEIYNEQFF. DNA for the CDR3: TGTGCCAGCAGTTTTATTACGCGGGAGGAGATCTACAATGAGCAGTTCTTC.